This entry concerns a single T cell receptor beta chain. This clonotype was seen once. There is no known antigen for this receptor. Nothing much larger sits one base from this clone, and base qualities are not available. One read is thin evidence. The sample originates from a study of CD8 T cells in Susac syndrome (dated by TCRdb to the late 2010s). Study-level background: Repertoire sequencing was used to test whether CD8+ T cell activation and differentiation in Susac syndrome was antigen driven. The study compared CD8+ T cell repertoire clonality among 12 healthy donors, about 14 Susac syndrome patients and approximately 16 multiple sclerosis patients.

Peripheral blood CD8+ and CD4+ T cells from healthy donors, Susac syndrome patients and multiple sclerosis patients were profiled using high-throughput TCR beta sequencing. The healthy donors served as controls matched for age and sex. CD8+ TEMRA cells were enriched by FACS, while bulk CD8+ and CD4+ T cells were purified by magnetic negative isolation. Blood was drawn into EDTA tubes, processed within 24 hours, and PBMCs were isolated by density gradient centrifugation. PBMCs intended for TCR sequencing were cryopreserved in liquid nitrogen and were subsequently thawed in a 37 degrees C water bath. The sorted or isolated CD4+, CD8+ and CD8+ TEMRA cells had a purity of 90% or higher. CDR1 MNHEY and CDR2 SVGEGT are derived from the germline V gene. The CDR3 spans 15 residues, from the cysteine through the phenylalanine. The kept DNA is CDR3 alone, 45 bases in frame from the first base. Trimmed from V: 4 bases; trimmed from J: 5 bases; junction bases lacking a gene match: 5.

RNA was extracted using the RNeasy kit, and about 0.45 to 1 microgram was reverse transcribed with random hexamers. The immunoSEQ multiplex PCR assay, covering 54 Vbeta and 13 Jbeta segments, was used to amplify TCR beta CDR3 regions. Bias from PCR amplification was corrected by using a synthetic template baseline for primer optimization and for computational correction. Processing in the source paper ran as follows. Only productive sequences were kept, with reads annotated to V, D and J genes according to IMGT and analyzed in immunoSEQ Analyzer. Clonality was computed as one minus Shannon entropy normalized by log2 of the number of productive unique sequences. For each patient and control, public and private clones were evaluated within the 100 most prevalent clones. A clone was defined as Susac-specific if it was absent from the healthy and MS cohorts, from some 980 published viral clones and from other ImmuneACCESS disease sequences. TCRdb reran the public reads through fastp at Q25 and MiXCR, keeping productive beta chains. Duplicate CDR3 protein sequences are folded into a single record with the most common DNA and genes. Clone size and V and J calls follow TCRdb, not the original study. For this sample there are fewer than 80,000 distinct CDR3 sequences; around 95% appear just once. The ten largest account for about 0.22% of the sample.

Results the study describes overall, beyond this receptor: The TCR sequencing and HLA analysis was acknowledged to have included a relatively small number of individuals.

This receptor was obtained from a human donor in good health. The chain joins TRBV6-2 or TRBV6-3 to TRBJ2-1; 10 junctional bases match TRBD2. Sequencing used CD8+ T cells from PBMCs. The CDR3 region reads CASSFSLAGDNEQFF. The DNA sequence reads TGTGCCAGCAGTTTCTCCCTAGCGGGGGACAATGAGCAGTTCTTC.